This TCR beta chain was found in a study of shared clonotypes between healthy human individuals. The method was immunoSEQ multiplex PCR; TCRdb's version includes in-frame clones alone and lacks a portion of them. This sample carries about 1.1 million clones, about 80% of them seen once, and the ten largest clones take around 0.47%. About this clone: The antigen is not known. The same CDR3 arises from other DNA sequences in this sample as well.

This CDR3 region has 15 residues. V was pared by 1 base and J by 3 bases, with 5 bases of the junction left unmatched. Germline assignment: CDR1 KGHSH and CDR2 LQKENI. The study's findings and limits: The generation probabilities recorded for non-shared clonotypes fell below those of clonotypes shared by all four donors. Among donors, sharing of clonotypes was expected to be affected by sequencing depth.

The receptor was derived from a man between 18 and 29 years old in good health. Some clones in this sample may be carry-over from other donors' samples. The chain couples TRBV18 to TRBJ1-1, with TRBD1 identical over 7 bases. The sample taken for sequencing was memory CD4+ T cells from PBMCs. Stated subset: CD45RA-negative fraction. CDR3 sequence reads: CASSPRTGGDTEAFF. Here the CDR3 DNA reads TGTGCCAGCTCACCACGGACAGGTGGGGACACTGAAGCTTTCTTT.